This T cell receptor beta chain stems from a study of Graves' ophthalmopathy and Graves' hyperthyroidism. Points from the study as a whole: Blood contained most expanded thyroid clonotypes exceeding 0.001 frequency.

Germline CDR1 and CDR2: MDHEN and SYDVKM. This CDR3 comprises 14 residues. V lost 5 bases and J 3 bases, leaving 14 bases between the germline ends. Orbital computed tomography, thyroid ultrasound, TRAb, serum thyroxine and clinical symptoms formed the basis of diagnosis. PBMCs came from 7.5 to 10 ml of fresh peripheral blood. This clonotype was recorded at least ten times. Its antigen remains unknown. Investigators amplified TCR beta CDR3 regions from RNA transcripts. RT-PCR with HTBI primers came first, then second-round multiplex PCR. TCRdb passed the multiplex PCR reads through MiXCR, listing each CDR3 protein once. The sample records about 500,000 distinct CDR3 sequences, roughly 14% being singletons.

The specimen was blood. V gene TRBV28 combines with J gene TRBJ2-7; TRBD1 might be the D (6 bases). This sequence was found in a young woman with Graves' ophthalmopathy. This chain's CDR3 is CASSRAGAYYEQYF. The CDR3 nucleotides read TGTGCCAGCAGTCGGGCAGGGGCGTACTACGAGCAGTACTTC.